The present T cell receptor beta chain was sequenced within a study of T-cell reconstitution after alpha-beta-depleted transplantation in children. The ends were cut back, 5 bases at V and 7 bases at J, with 18 bases in the middle. Germline V gene sequence: CDR1 DFQATT, CDR2 SNEGSKA (reference sequence). This CDR3 has 13 residues. TCRbeta library preparation incorporated unique molecular identifiers. One entry per CDR3 protein, called by TCRdb with MiXCR from the PCR reads. The data show 550,000 to 600,000 distinct CDR3 sequences, roughly 23% seen once. V usage is TRBV20-1 and J usage is TRBJ2-7; D possibly matches TRBD1 or TRBD2 (5 bases each). The source material was PBMCs, mostly from graft donor cells, sampled 360 days after TCRalphabeta/CD19-depleted stem cell transplant. This sequence was found in a boy under three years old who had a stem cell transplant for acute myeloid leukemia, so the T cells may come from the graft donor. DNA for the CDR3: TGCAGTGCTTCCCGGGACGCAAGTGGGGAGCAGTACGTC. Protein: CSASRDASGEQYV.